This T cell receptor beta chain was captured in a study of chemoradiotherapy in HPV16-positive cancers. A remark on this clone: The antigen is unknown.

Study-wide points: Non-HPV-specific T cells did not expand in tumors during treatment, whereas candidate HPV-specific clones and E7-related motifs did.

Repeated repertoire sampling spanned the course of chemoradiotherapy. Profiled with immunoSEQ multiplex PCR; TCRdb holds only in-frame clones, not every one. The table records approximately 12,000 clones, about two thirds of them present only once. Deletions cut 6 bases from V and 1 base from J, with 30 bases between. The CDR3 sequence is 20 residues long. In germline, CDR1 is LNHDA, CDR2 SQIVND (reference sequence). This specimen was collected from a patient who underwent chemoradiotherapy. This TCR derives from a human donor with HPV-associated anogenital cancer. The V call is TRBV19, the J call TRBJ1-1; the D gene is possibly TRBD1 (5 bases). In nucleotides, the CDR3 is TGTGCCAGTAGGCCTAACTTCCGGGACGTAATCAAAGGGGAGAACACTGAAGCTTTCTTT. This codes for CASRPNFRDVIKGENTEAFF.